This entry concerns a single T cell receptor (beta chain). V lost 3 bases and J lost 4, with 12 bases in between. Germline V gives CDR1 LNHDA, CDR2 SQIVND (reference sequence). The CDR3 runs 14 residues. Libraries were prepared by immunoSEQ multiplex PCR; TCRdb keeps only in-frame clonotypes and omits some of them. The sample has over 30,000 clones; 91% are singletons. This entry is derived from a study of T cell changes during pregnancy in multiple sclerosis. This clonotype was sampled from a female donor in good health, enrolled as a control in a pregnancy study. Sequenced material: CD4+ T cells from peripheral blood mononuclear cells, taken in the third trimester of pregnancy. J is TRBJ1-1 and V is TRBV19; the D is unclear. The DNA for the CDR3 is TGTGCCAGTAGTATGGGCACGGTACTCACTGAAGCTTTCTTT. It yields the protein CASSMGTVLTEAFF.